The 5 T cell receptor beta chains below come from one sample, sequenced in a study of blood T cell repertoires in COVID-19. Some clones are missing from TCRdb's copy, which holds only in-frame ones; the method was immunoSEQ multiplex PCR. Found here are more than 90,000 clones, approximately 92% of them singletons; the top ten hold more than 5%. Material: peripheral blood. Receptor source: a man aged 45-65 years with active COVID-19.

As regards this clone: This sample includes further DNA sequences coding for the same CDR3. V usage is TRBV9 and J usage is TRBJ2-6; D not resolved. In germline, CDR1 is SGDLS, CDR2 YYNGEE. CDR3 length: 16 residues. V was cut by 0 bases and J by 0 bases, with 7 bases left in between. In DNA form, the CDR3 reads TGTGCCAGCAGCGTAGCTCGGAGCTCTGGGGCCAACGTCCTGACTTTC. Its protein is CASSVARSSGANVLTF.

The chain joins TRBV6-5 to TRBJ2-7, with 10 bases that match TRBD1. The V segment lost 2 bases and the J segment 4 bases; nucleotides outside the gene matches: 5. There are 15 residues in the CDR3. CDR1 and CDR2 from the germline V gene are MNHEY and SVGAGI. Here the CDR3 reads CASSYRDRGAYEQYF. The CDR3, as DNA: TGTGCCAGCAGTTACAGGGACAGGGGAGCGTACGAGCAGTACTTC.

The V and J genes are TRBV3-1 (or the pseudogene TRBV3-2) and TRBJ1-4; 7 bases are shared with TRBD1. V was clipped by 8 bases and J by 0 bases; unmatched bases: 6. Germline CDR1 and CDR2: LGHDT and YNNKEL (reference sequence). The CDR3 spans 15 residues. Written as DNA, the CDR3 is TGTGCCAGCGCGTCCACAGGGGCAACTAATGAAAAACTGTTTTTT. The encoded protein is CASASTGATNEKLFF.

This rearrangement joins TRBV28 to TRBJ2-7; the match to TRBD1 covers 9 bases. Germline lookup yields CDR1 MDHEN and CDR2 SYDVKM. Trimming took 4 bases from V and 4 from J; bases not matched to a gene: 8. CDR3 size: 15 residues. The CDR3 DNA reads as TGTGCCAGCAGTTGGCCGGGACAGGGAAATTACGAGCAGTACTTC. Its protein product is CASSWPGQGNYEQYF.

V usage is TRBV28 and J usage is TRBJ2-5; D remains unclear. The CDR3 has 12 amino acids. The germline V gene has CDR1 MDHEN and CDR2 SYDVKM. V was clipped by 7 bases and J by 5 bases, with 11 bases between them. The CDR3: CASKAIGETQYF. The CDR3 DNA reads as TGTGCCAGCAAGGCGATCGGGGAGACCCAGTACTTC.